This entry lists 3 T cell receptor beta chains sequenced from one sample in a study of T cell responses to AZD1222 COVID-19 vaccine. Assay used: immunoSEQ multiplex PCR; TCRdb lists only in-frame clones, some missing. The sample shows roughly 180,000 clones, 88% of them seen only once. Material: peripheral blood, obtained on day 0 of AZD1222 vaccination. The receptors stem from an adult in good health.

The V call is TRBV4-2, the J call TRBJ1-2; the match to TRBD1 covers 7 bases. The J segment lost 5 bases and the V segment lost 1 base, leaving 7 bases of the junction unmatched. This CDR3 contains 15 residues. Germline V CDR1 and CDR2: LGHNA, YNFKEQ. The CDR3: CASSQGAGGEYGYTF. The CDR3 DNA reads as TGTGCCAGCAGCCAAGGGGCAGGGGGAGAATATGGCTACACCTTC.

This clone has only one observation. The chain links TRBV5-1 to TRBJ2-3, with D uncertain. From germline, CDR1 is SGHRS and CDR2 YFSETQ. Trimming took off 0 bases at V and 6 bases at J, with 2 bases between the two ends. This CDR3 comprises 11 residues. CDR3 bases: TGCGCCAGCAGCTTGGCGGATACGCAGTATTTT. This codes for CASSLADTQYF.

V gene TRBV6-6 combines with J gene TRBJ2-7; D might be TRBD1 (6 bases). V dropped 5 bases and J dropped 6 bases, with 11 bases sitting between them. CDR1 and CDR2 (germline): MNHNY, SVGAGI (reference sequence). This CDR3 comprises 12 residues. In nucleotides, the CDR3 is TGTGCCAGCAGTCCCCTAGGGGGCGAGCAGTACTTC. Amino acids: CASSPLGGEQYF.